Below, 14 T cell receptor beta chains from the same sample are listed, as sequenced in a study of CD8 T cells in ankylosing spondylitis. In TCRdb, the 5' RACE reads were re-called with MiXCR into one record per CDR3 protein. The sample lists 200,000 to 300,000 distinct CDR3 sequences; over 7% were seen once. What was sequenced was blood, either unsorted or a sorted T cell fraction (not recorded which). The receptor set was obtained from a female donor with ankylosing spondylitis or in good health (not recorded which).

This clonotype was seen ten or more times. This rearrangement joins TRBV5-1 to TRBJ2-5; TRBD2 matches 8 bases. The germline V gene encodes CDR1 SGHRS and CDR2 YFSETQ. The CDR3 sequence is 15 residues long. Germline trimming cut 5 bases from V and 5 bases from J; bases unmatched to any gene: 11. CDR3 DNA: TGCGCCAGCAGGGATATAGCGGGACTGGGGGAGACCCAGTACTTC. It translates to CASRDIAGLGETQYF.

The rearrangement uses TRBV10-2 and TRBJ1-1; 7 bases match TRBD1. The trim removed 1 base at V and 1 base at J, leaving 3 bases unmatched. Germline V lookup: CDR1 WSHSY, CDR2 SAAADI. The length of the CDR3 is 15 residues. The CDR3 is CASSEFQGGNTEAFF. In nucleotides, the CDR3 is TGCGCCAGCAGTGAGTTTCAGGGGGGGAACACTGAAGCTTTCTTT.

This clonotype has at least ten counts. The genes are TRBV19 and TRBJ1-1, with TRBD1 identical over 10 bases. Germline loops: CDR1 LNHDA, CDR2 SQIVND (reference sequence). After removal of 8 bases from V and 0 bases from J, the junction contained 0 bases not matched to a gene. The CDR3 contains 13 residues. The CDR3 reads CASGTGVNTEAFF. DNA for the CDR3: TGTGCCAGTGGGACAGGGGTGAACACTGAAGCTTTCTTT.

This clonotype occurred many times. The chain couples TRBV27 to TRBJ2-4; possible D gene TRBD2, 5 bases. Germline V CDR1 and CDR2: MNHEY, SMNVEV (reference sequence). Deletions cut 7 bases from V and 3 bases from J, with 13 bases between. This CDR3 contains 14 residues. In DNA, the CDR3 is TGTGCCAGCAAAAGAACGGGGAACAAAAACATTCAGTACTTC. Amino acid sequence: CASKRTGNKNIQYF.

At least ten counts were recorded for this clonotype. The V gene is TRBV10-1, the J gene TRBJ1-3; D gene ambiguous. V lost 1 base, J lost 7 bases, and 11 bases lay in between. The CDR3 sequence is 14 residues long. The germline CDR1 and CDR2 sequences are WNHNN and SYGVQD (reference sequence). CDR3 sequence: CASSEYSGSNTIYF. The CDR3, as DNA: TGCGCCAGCAGTGAGTACTCCGGTTCGAACACCATATATTTT.

This clonotype was recorded at least ten times. The rearrangement joins TRBV9 to TRBJ2-1; TRBD2 matches 8 bases. The germline gives CDR1 SGDLS, CDR2 YYNGEE. The CDR3 length is 16 residues. Trimming took 0 bases from V and 4 from J; bases not matched to a gene: 6. Written as DNA, the CDR3 is TGTGCCAGCAGCGTAGCTGGTAGCGGGGTATACAATGAGCAGTTCTTC. Its protein product is CASSVAGSGVYNEQFF.

This clonotype was seen ten or more times. The J gene is TRBJ2-1, the V gene TRBV29-1, with 7 bases matching TRBD1. J was trimmed by 10 bases and V by 6 bases; bases with no gene match: 3. The germline gives CDR1 SQVTM, CDR2 ANQGSEA. The CDR3 consists of 10 residues. CDR3 nucleotides: TGCAGCGTCACGACAGGGGAGCAGTTCTTC. The encoded protein is CSVTTGEQFF.

This clonotype has a count of ten or more. The chain uses TRBV10-3 and TRBJ1-2; D possibly corresponds to TRBD1 (5 bases). The V gene lost 3 bases and the J gene lost 4 bases, with 12 bases spanning the gap. Germline loops: CDR1 ENHRY, CDR2 SYGVKD. The CDR3 contains 14 residues. The CDR3 protein is CAISDQGALYGYTF. CDR3 sequence (DNA): TGTGCCATCAGTGACCAGGGAGCACTCTATGGCTACACCTTC.

This clonotype has ten or more counts. The rearrangement uses TRBV29-1 and TRBJ2-5; D might be TRBD2 (6 bases). Trimming stripped 4 bases from V and 1 base from J, with 7 bases between. CDR3 length: 12 residues. Per germline, CDR1 SQVTM and CDR2 ANQGSEA. The CDR3 here is CSVGGLQETQYF. The CDR3 DNA follows: TGCAGCGTTGGGGGACTCCAAGAGACCCAGTACTTC.

This clonotype was seen repeatedly, ten times or more. This chain links TRBV7-3 with TRBJ2-1; maybe TRBD1 (7 bases). The CDR3 contains 17 residues. Per germline, CDR1 SGHTA and CDR2 FQGTGA. Trimming left V 5 bases short and J 4 bases short, with 21 bases between. CDR3 protein: CASSPSAGGYLYNEQFF. The CDR3 region has the DNA TGTGCCAGCAGCCCCTCGGCAGGGGGGTATTTATACAATGAGCAGTTCTTC.

This clonotype was seen ten or more times. CDR3 protein: CATSSLREDNYGYTF. CDR3 nucleotide sequence: TGTGCCACCAGCTCCCTCCGGGAGGATAACTATGGCTACACCTTC. This chain joins TRBV15 and TRBJ1-2; D is unclear. CDR1 is LNHNV, CDR2 YYDKDF, per germline (reference sequence). The ends were cut back, 5 bases at V and 1 base at J, with 14 bases in the middle. The CDR3 runs to 15 residues.

The chain links TRBV10-3 to TRBJ2-1; TRBD2 matches at 11 bases. V shed 5 bases, J shed 0 bases, and the junction held 12 bases outside the gene matches. The CDR3 covers 19 residues. The germline gives CDR1 ENHRY, CDR2 SYGVKD. The CDR3 nucleotides are TGTGCCATCAGTTCCGGGACTAGCGGCAGTGGAAGCTCCTACAATGAGCAGTTCTTC. Its translation is CAISSGTSGSGSSYNEQFF.

This clonotype appeared a few times. The chain recombines TRBV7-9 with TRBJ1-1; a weak D match, TRBD1 (5 bases). Germline V gives CDR1 SEHNR, CDR2 FQNEAQ (reference sequence). Trimming removed 4 bases at V and 0 bases at J, with 12 bases between. The CDR3 contains 15 residues. This CDR3 reads CASSWSTGLNTEAFF. In DNA form, the CDR3 reads TGTGCCAGCAGCTGGTCCACAGGTTTGAACACTGAAGCTTTCTTT.

This clonotype has ten or more counts. The CDR3 region is CASSLLRGLAGAEQYF. The CDR3 region has the DNA TGTGCCAGCAGCCTGCTAAGGGGACTAGCGGGAGCGGAGCAGTACTTC. This chain connects TRBV28 to TRBJ2-7, with 14 bases aligning to TRBD2. This CDR3 has 16 amino acids. With 6 bases clipped from V and 7 bases from J, the junction kept 11 bases outside the gene matches. Germline CDR1 and CDR2: MDHEN and SYDVKM.